The clone carrying this T cell receptor beta chain was observed a handful of times. Expressed TCRB transcripts were sequenced, since all the RNA that had been isolated was reverse transcribed. This table comes from immunoSEQ multiplex PCR, and its TCRdb copy is limited to in-frame clones, with some not included. This sample has about 130,000 clones, with around a tenth found just once. The CDR3 runs to 15 residues. The trim removed 3 bases at V and 1 base at J, leaving 6 bases unmatched. CDR1 and CDR2 (germline): WSHSY, SAAADI. This sample was included in a study of beta chain features in type 1 diabetes.

Sequencing was done on a sample of central memory CD4+ T cells from blood. This receptor was obtained from a young man in good health. The chain is built from TRBV10-2 and TRBJ2-7, with TRBD2 matching 7 bases. CDR3 coding DNA: TGCGCCAGCAGTGACCCGACTAGCTCGTCCTACGAGCAGTACTTC. Protein sequence: CASSDPTSSSYEQYF.